This TCR beta chain was sequenced in a study of blood T cell repertoires in COVID-19. Study summary: Sources were T cells, B-cell-depleted T cells, or PBMCs; the material itself was cDNA or gDNA.

Germline values: CDR1 LGHDT, CDR2 YNNKEL (reference sequence). The CDR3 has 12 amino acids. V gave up 1 base and J gave up 5 bases, with 6 bases separating them. Original analysis: Estimation of nucleated cell counts relied on the amplification of reference gene primers. Method: immunoSEQ multiplex PCR; TCRdb's copy keeps in-frame clones and lacks some. V and J calls and clone size are those listed in that table; D and trimming were worked out from the DNA. The table lists roughly 250,000 clones, roughly 84% of them singletons. The receptor was derived from a woman between 40 and 55 years old who had recovered from COVID-19. This chain uses TRBV3-1 (or the pseudogene TRBV3-2) with TRBJ2-7; D not resolved. The sequencing sample was made of peripheral blood. The CDR3 DNA follows: TGTGCCAGCAGCCAAGGTCCAAACGAGCAGTACTTC. Translated: CASSQGPNEQYF.